This entry is about one T cell receptor (beta chain). The target antigen is unknown. The data were obtained in a study of long-term antiretroviral therapy in people with HIV. Study at large: Samples from the earliest time points predate the 2015 immediate-ART recommendation by about a decade. Broader study findings: Post-ART diversity increased but stayed below transplant donor controls. HIV repertoires showed narrower CDR3 length ranges than controls. Before ART, certain clones expanded, and these dominated the repertoire at all time points.

CDR1 is MNHNS, CDR2 SASEGT, per germline. Between the trimmed V and J ends, which lost 1 base and 7 bases, there was a span of 10 bases. The CDR3 length is 13 residues. Assay version v3.0 of immunoSEQ was used, and it was run at survey level. Clones were read by immunoSEQ multiplex PCR, and TCRdb kept only the in-frame ones, dropping some. The sample has 25,000 to 35,000 clones; more than 80% are singletons. The origin of this receptor is a woman between 40 and 50 years old with HIV. The rearrangement uses TRBV6-1 and TRBJ1-2; D is possibly TRBD1 (5 bases). This specimen was unsorted PBMCs, taken 5 to 5.5 years after starting antiretroviral therapy. The CDR3 bases are TGTGCCAGCAGTGAAGGGCAGGGTGCTGGCTACACCTTC. Protein: CASSEGQGAGYTF.